The entry below gives a single TCR beta chain sequence along with its context. Its antigen is unknown. This entry comes from a study of synovial regulatory T cells in juvenile arthritis. General study points: Largely private between patients, iaTreg TCR repertoires showed partial overlap with synovial Teff and blood CPL repertoires. iaTreg cells shared more CDR3 sequences with synovial Tregs than other blood Tregs did.

Each patient with active arthritis gave synovial fluid along with matched peripheral blood. Patients were aged median about 12 years with disease lasting median about 7 years. Synovial Tregs were as TSDR-demethylated as blood and healthy-donor Tregs. The CDR3 has 16 residues. The DNA is not on file. CDR1 is SGHTA, CDR2 FQGNSA, per germline. The data were produced by immunoSEQ multiplex PCR, yet TCRdb's version contains in-frame clones alone and is incomplete. The sample holds more than 1,500 clones. The sequenced material came from Treg cells from the synovium. The V call is TRBV7-2, the J call TRBJ2-1. This clonotype was sampled from a donor younger than 30 with juvenile idiopathic arthritis. The chain's CDR3 is CASSREGLSTYNEQFF.